In its sample, the clone carrying this TCR beta chain was seen a few times. The target antigen is unknown. Germline V gene lookup returns CDR1 GTSNPN and CDR2 SVGIG (reference sequence). The CDR3 covers 15 residues. The germline V and J ends were trimmed by 0 bases and 3 bases, with 12 bases remaining between them. This record comes from a study of beta chain features in type 1 diabetes. The entirety of the isolated RNA underwent reverse transcription, so expressed TCRB transcripts were sequenced. Sequencing used immunoSEQ multiplex PCR; TCRdb keeps in-frame clones, though not all of them. The sample lists approximately 250,000 clones, roughly 17% occurring once. Study observations and caveats: In every one of the four CD4+ subsets, TCRB CDR3s were moderately but significantly shorter in Type 1 diabetes patients. PCR might favor shorter templates, equally in patients and controls.

Material for sequencing was naive CD4+ T cells from blood. The clonotype comes from a man aged 25 to 45 with type 1 diabetes. The chain links TRBV30 to TRBJ2-4, with a tentative D call TRBD1 (6 bases). This chain's CDR3 is CAWSVNRVLKNIQYF. CDR3 nucleotide sequence: TGTGCCTGGAGTGTCAACAGGGTCCTCAAAAACATTCAGTACTTC.